A single T cell receptor beta chain is shown here with its context. What it recognizes is unknown. With 6 bases clipped from V and 5 bases from J, the junction kept 4 bases outside the gene matches. The CDR3 has 12 amino acids. The germline V gene encodes CDR1 MNHNS and CDR2 SASEGT. The PCR made use of 60 Vbeta and 13 Jbeta primers. The assay was immunoSEQ multiplex PCR, and TCRdb's table has in-frame clones only and misses some. There are under 50,000 clones in the sample; around 90% occur only once, and 6.5% to 9.5% lies in the top ten. These data are taken from a study of cytomegalovirus exposure and HLA in healthy donors. Study-wide results and limits: Researchers reported in a later analysis that common viral pathogens appeared linked to several top clusters.

This clonotype was obtained from a woman between 35 and 50 years old in good health and CMV-seropositive. This chain uses TRBV6-1 with TRBJ2-7; 7 nucleotides align to TRBD1. The sequenced sample consisted of PBMCs. The CDR3 nucleotides read TGTGCCAGCAGGGGAACAGGGGACGAGCAGTACTTC. Translated: CASRGTGDEQYF.